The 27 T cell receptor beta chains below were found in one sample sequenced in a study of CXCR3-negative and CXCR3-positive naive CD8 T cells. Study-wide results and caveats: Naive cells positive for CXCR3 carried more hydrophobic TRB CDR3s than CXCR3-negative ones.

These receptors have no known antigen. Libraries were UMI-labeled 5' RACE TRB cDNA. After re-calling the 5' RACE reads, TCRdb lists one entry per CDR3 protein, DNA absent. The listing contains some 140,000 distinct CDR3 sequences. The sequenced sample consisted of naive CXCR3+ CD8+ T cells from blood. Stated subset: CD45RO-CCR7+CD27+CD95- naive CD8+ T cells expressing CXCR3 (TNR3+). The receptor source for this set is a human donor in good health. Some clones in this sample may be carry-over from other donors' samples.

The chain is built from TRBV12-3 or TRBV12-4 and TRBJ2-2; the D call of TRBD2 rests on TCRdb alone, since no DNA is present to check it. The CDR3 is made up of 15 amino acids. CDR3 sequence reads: CASSQAQLNTGELFF.

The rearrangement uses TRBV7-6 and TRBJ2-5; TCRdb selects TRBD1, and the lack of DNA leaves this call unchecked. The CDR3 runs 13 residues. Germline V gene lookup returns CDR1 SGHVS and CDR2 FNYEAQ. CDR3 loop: CASSLFGGETQYF. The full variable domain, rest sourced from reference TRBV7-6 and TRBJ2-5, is GAGVSQSPRYKVTKRGQDVALRCDPISGHVSLYWYRQALGQGPEFLTYFNYEAQQDKSGLPNDRFSAERPEGSISTLTIQRTEQRDSAMYRCASSLFGGETQYFGPGTRLLVL.

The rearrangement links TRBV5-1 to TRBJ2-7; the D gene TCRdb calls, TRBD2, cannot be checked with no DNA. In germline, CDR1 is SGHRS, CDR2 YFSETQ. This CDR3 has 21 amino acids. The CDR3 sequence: CASSFYICSARHTLLTDEQYF.

This chain's CDR3 is CASSEFWTGDGELFF. The chain recombines TRBV2 with TRBJ2-2; TCRdb's D call, TRBD1, is unchecked because there is no DNA. This CDR3 has 15 residues. CDR1 SNHLY and CDR2 FYNNEI come from the germline V gene.

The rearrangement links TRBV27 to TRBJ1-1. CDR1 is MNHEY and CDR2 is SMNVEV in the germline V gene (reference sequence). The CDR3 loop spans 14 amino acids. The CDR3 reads CASSFQGIGTEAFF.

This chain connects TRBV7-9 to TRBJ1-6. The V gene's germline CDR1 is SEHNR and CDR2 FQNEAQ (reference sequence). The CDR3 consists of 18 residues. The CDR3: CASSLGPQESSYNSPLHF.

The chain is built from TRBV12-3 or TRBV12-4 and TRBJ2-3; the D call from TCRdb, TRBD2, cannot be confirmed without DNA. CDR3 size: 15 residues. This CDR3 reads CASNPSGGYTDTQYF.

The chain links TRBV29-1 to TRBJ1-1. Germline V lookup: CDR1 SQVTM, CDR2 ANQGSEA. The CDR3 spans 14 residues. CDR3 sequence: CSVEDSEMVTEAFF.

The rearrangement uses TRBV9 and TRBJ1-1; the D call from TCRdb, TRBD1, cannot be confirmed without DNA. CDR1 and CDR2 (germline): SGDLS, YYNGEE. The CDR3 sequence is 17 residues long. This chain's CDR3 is CASSETGDLVVGTEAFF. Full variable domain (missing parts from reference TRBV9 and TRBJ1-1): DSGVTQTPKHLITATGQRVTLRCSPRSGDLSVYWYQQSLDQGLQFLIQYYNGEERAKGNILERFSAQQFPDLHSELNLSSLELGDSALYFCASSETGDLVVGTEAFFGQGTRLTVV.

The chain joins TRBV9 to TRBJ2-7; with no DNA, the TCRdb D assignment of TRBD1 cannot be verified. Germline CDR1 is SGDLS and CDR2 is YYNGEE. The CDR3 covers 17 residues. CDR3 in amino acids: CASSLSSGTHPSYEQYF.

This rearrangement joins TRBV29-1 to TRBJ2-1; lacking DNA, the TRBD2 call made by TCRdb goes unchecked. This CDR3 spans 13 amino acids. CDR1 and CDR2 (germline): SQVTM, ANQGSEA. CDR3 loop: CSVPGTDYNEQFF.

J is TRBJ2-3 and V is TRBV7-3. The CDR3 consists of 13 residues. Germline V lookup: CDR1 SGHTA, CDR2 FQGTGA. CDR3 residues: CASSSDSTDTQYF.

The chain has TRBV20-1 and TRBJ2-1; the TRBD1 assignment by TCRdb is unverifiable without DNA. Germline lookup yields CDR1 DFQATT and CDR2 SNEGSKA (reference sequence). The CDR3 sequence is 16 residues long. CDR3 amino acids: CSARNLGGLRDNEQFF.

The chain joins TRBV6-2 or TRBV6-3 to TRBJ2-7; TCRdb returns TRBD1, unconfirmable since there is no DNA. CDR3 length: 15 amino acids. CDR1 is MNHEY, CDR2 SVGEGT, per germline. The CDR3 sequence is CASSPGQGAVYEQYF.

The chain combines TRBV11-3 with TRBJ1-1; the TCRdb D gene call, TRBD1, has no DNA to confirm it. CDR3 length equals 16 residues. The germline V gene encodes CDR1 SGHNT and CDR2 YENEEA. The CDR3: CASSLVWWQGNTEAFF.

CDR3 amino acids: CASSLGGGVGYEQYF. This rearrangement joins TRBV7-6 to TRBJ2-7; the D call of TRBD1 rests on TCRdb alone, since no DNA is present to check it. The CDR3 sequence is 15 residues long. CDR1 is SGHVS and CDR2 is FNYEAQ in the germline V gene.

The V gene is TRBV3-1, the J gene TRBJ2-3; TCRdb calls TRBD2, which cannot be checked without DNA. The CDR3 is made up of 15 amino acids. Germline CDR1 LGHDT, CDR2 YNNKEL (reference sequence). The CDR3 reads CASSLSGRAGDTQYF.

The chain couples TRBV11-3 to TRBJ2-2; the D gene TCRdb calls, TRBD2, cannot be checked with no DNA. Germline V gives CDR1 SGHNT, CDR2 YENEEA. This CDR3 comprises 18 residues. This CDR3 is CANSNTGLAGGPTGELFF.

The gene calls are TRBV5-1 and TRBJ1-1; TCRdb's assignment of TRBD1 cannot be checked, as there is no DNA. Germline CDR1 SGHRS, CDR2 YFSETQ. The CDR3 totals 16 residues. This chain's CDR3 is CASSPSGGGQDTEAFF. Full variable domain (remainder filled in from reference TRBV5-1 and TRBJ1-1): KAGVTQTPRYLIKTRGQQVTLSCSPISGHRSVSWYQQTPGQGLQFLFEYFSETQRNKGNFPGRFSGRQFSNSRSEMNVSTLELGDSALYLCASSPSGGGQDTEAFFGQGTRLTVV.

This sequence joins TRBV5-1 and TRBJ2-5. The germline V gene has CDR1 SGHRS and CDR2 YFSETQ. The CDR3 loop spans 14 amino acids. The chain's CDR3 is CASSLDMGMETQYF.

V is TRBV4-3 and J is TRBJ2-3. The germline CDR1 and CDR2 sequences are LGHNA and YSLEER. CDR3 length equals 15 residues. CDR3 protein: CASSQDANNADTQYF.

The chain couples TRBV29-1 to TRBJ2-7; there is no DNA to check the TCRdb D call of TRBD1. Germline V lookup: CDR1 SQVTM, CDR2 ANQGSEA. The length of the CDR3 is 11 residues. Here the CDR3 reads CSVDGTGEQYF.

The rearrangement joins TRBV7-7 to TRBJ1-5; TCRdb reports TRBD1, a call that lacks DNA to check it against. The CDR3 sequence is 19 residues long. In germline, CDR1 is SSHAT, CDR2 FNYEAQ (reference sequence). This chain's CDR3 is CASSLDCPYGGISNQPQHF.

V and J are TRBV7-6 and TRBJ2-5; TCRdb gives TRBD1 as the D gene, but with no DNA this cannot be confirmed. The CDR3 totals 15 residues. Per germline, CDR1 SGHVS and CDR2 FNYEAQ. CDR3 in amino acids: CASSLYTGGQETQYF.

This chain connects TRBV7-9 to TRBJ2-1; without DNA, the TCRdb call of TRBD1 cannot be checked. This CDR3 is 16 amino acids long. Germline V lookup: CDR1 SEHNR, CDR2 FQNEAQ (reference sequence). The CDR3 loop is CASRLSTGEFYNEQFF.

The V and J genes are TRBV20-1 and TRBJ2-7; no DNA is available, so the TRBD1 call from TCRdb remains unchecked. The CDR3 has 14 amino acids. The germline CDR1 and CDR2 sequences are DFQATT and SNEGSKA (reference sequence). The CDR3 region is CSARDYRGVTEQYF.

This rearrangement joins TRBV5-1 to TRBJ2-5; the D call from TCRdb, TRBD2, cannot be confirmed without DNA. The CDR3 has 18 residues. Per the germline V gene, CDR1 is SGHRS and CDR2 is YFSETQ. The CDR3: CASSLGISGLANEETQYF.